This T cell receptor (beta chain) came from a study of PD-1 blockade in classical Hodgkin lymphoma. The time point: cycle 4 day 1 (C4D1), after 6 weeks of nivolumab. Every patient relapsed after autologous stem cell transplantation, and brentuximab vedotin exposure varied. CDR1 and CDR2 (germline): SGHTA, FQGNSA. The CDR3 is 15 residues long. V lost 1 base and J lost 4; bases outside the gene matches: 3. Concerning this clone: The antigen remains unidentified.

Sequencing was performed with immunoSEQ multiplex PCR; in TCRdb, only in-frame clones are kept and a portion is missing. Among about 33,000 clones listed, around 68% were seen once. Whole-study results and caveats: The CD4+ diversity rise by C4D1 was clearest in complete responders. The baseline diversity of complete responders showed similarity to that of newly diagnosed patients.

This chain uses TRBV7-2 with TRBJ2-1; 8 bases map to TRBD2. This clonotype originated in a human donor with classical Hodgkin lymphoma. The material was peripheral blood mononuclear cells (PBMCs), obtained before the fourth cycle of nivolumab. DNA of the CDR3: TGTGCCAGCAGCTTAGACGGACTAGCTTACAATGAGCAGTTCTTC. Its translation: CASSLDGLAYNEQFF. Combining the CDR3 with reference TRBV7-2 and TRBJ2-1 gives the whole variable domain GAGVSQSPSNKVTEKGKDVELRCDPISGHTALYWYRQSLGQGLEFLIYFQGNSAPDKSGLPSDRFSAERTGGSVSTLTIQRTQQEDSAVYLCASSLDGLAYNEQFFGPGTRLTVL.